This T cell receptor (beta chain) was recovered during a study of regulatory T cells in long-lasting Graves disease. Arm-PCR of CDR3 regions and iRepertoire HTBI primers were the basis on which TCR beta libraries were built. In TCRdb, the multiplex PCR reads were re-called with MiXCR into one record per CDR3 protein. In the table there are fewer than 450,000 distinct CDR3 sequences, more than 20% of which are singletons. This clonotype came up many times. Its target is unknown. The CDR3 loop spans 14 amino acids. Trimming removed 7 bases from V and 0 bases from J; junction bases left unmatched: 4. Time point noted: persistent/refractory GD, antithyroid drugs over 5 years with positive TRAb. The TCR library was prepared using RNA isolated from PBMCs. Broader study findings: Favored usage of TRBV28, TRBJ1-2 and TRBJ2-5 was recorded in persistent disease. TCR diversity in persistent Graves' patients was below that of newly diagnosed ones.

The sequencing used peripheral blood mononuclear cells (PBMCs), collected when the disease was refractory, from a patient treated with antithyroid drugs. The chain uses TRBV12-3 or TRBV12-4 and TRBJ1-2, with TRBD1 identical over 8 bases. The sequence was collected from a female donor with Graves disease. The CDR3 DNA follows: TGTGCCAGCACCTCGACAGGGGCTAACTATGGCTACACCTTC. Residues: CASTSTGANYGYTF.